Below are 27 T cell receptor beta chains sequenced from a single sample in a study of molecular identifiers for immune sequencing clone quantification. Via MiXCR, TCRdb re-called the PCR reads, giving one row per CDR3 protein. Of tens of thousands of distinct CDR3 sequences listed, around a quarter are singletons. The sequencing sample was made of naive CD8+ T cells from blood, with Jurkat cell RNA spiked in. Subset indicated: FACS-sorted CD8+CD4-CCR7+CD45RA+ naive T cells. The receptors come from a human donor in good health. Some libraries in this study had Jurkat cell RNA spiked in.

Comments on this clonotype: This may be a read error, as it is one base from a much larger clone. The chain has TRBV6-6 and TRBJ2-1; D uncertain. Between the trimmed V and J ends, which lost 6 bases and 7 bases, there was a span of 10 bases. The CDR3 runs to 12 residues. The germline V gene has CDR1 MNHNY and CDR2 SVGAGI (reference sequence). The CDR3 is CASSPGRNEQFF. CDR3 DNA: TGTGCCAGCAGCCCAGGTCGGAATGAGCAGTTCTTC.

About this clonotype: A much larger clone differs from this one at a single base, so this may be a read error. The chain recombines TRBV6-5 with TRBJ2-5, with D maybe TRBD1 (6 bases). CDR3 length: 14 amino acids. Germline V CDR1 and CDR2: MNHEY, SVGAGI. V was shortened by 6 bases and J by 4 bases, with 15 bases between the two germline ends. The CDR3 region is CASRWDIGPETQYF. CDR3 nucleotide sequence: TGTGCCAGCAGATGGGACATTGGTCCAGAGACCCAGTACTTC.

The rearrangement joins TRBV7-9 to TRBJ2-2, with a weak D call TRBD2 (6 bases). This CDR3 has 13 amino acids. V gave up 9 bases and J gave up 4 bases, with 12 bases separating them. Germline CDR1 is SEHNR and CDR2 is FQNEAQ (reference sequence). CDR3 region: CASKAGPTGELFF. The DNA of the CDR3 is TGTGCCAGTAAAGCGGGCCCCACCGGGGAGCTGTTTTTT.

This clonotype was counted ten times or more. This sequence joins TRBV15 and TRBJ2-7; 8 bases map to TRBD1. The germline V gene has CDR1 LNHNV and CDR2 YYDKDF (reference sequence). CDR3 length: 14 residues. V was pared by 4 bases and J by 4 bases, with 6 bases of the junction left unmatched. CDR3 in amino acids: CATSKDRVLYEQYF. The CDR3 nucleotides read TGTGCCACCAGCAAGGACAGGGTTCTGTACGAGCAGTACTTC.

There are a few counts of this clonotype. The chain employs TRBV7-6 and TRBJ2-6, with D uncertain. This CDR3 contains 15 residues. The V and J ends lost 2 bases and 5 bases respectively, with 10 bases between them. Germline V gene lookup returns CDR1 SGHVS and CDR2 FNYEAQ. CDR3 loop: CASSLRWNRANVLTF. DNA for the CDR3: TGTGCCAGCAGCTTACGGTGGAACCGGGCCAACGTCCTGACTTTC.

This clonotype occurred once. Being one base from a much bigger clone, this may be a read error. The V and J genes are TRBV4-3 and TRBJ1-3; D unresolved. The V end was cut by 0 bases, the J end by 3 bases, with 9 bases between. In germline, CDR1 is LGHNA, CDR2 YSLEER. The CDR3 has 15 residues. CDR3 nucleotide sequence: TGCGCCAGCAGCCAAGAGGTGGGTCTTGGAAACACCATATATTTT. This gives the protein CASSQEVGLGNTIYF.

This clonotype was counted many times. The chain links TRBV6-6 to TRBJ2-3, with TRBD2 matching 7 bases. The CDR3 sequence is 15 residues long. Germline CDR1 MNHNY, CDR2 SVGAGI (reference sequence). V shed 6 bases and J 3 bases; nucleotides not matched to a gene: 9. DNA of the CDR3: TGTGCCAGCAGCCGGACCGGGACTAAGACAGATACGCAGTATTTT. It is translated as CASSRTGTKTDTQYF.

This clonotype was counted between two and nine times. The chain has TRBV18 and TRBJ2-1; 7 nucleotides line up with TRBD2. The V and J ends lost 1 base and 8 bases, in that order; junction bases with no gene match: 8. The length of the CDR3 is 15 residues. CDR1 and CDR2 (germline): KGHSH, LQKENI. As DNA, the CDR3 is TGTGCCAGCTCACCACTGGCTAGCGGACCATATGAGCAGTTCTTC. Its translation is CASSPLASGPYEQFF.

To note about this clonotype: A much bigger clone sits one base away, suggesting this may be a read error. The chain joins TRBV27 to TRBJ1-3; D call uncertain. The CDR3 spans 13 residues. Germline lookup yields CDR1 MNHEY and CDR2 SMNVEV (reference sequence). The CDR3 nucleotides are TGTGCCGGCAGTTTAGGGTCTGGAAACACCATATATTTT. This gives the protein CAGSLGSGNTIYF.

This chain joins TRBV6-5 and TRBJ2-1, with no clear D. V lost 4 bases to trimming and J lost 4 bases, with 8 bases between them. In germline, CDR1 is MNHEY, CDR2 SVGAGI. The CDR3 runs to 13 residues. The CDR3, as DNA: TGTGCCAGCAGTTTAGTGCGGTACAATGAGCAGTTCTTC. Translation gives CASSLVRYNEQFF.

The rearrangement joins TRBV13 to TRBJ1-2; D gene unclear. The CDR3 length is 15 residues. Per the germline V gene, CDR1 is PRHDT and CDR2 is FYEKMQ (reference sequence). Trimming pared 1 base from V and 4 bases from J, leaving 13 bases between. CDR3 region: CASSLAAMKFYGYTF. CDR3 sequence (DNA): TGTGCCAGCAGCTTAGCGGCGATGAAATTCTATGGCTACACCTTC.

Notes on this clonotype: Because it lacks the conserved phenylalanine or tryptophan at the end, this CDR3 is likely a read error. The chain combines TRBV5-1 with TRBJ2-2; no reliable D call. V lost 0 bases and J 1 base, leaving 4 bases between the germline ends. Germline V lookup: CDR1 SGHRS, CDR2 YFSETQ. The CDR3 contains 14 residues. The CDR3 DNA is TGCGCCAGCAGCTTGGCCGTGAACACCGGGGAGCTGTTTCTT. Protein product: CASSLAVNTGELFL.

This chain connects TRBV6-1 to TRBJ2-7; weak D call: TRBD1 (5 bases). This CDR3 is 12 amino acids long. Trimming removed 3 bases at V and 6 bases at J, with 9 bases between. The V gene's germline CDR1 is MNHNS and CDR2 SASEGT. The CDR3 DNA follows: TGTGCCAGCAGTGAGTTAGGGGCCGAGCAGTACTTC. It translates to CASSELGAEQYF.

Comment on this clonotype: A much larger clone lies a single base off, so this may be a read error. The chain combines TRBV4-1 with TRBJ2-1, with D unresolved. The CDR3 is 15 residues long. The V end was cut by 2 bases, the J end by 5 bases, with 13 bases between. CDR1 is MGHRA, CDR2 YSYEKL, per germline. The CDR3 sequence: CASSQPARFDNEQFF. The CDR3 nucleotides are TGCGCCAGCAGCCAACCTGCGCGGTTTGACAATGAGCAGTTCTTC.

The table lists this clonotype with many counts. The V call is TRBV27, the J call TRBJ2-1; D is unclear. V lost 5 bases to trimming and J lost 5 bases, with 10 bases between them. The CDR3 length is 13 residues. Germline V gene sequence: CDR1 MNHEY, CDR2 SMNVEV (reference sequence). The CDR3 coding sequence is TGTGCCAGCAGTCCTGGACCGAACAATGAGCAGTTCTTC. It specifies CASSPGPNNEQFF.

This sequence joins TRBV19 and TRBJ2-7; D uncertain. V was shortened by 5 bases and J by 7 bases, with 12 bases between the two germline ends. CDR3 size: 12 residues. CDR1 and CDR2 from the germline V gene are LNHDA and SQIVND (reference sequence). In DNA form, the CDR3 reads TGTGCCAGTAGTGACTTGGCCTGGGAGCAGTACTTC. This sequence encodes CASSDLAWEQYF.

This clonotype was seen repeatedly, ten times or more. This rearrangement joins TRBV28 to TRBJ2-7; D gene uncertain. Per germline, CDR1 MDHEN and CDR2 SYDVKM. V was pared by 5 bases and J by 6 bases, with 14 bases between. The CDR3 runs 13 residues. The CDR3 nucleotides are TGTGCCAGCAGTCTCCTCGCCGGCCCCGAGCAGTACTTC. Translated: CASSLLAGPEQYF.

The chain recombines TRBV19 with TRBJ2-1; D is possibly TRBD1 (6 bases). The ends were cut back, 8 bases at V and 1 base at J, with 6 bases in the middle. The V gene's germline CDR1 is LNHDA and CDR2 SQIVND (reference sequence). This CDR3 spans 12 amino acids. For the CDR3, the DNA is TGTGCCAGTGGACAGTCCTACAATGAGCAGTTCTTC. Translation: CASGQSYNEQFF.

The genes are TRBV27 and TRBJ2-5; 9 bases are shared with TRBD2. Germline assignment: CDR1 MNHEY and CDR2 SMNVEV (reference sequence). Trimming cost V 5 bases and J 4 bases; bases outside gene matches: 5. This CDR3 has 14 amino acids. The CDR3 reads CASSTGLARETQYF. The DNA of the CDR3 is TGTGCCAGCAGTACGGGACTAGCCCGAGAGACCCAGTACTTC.

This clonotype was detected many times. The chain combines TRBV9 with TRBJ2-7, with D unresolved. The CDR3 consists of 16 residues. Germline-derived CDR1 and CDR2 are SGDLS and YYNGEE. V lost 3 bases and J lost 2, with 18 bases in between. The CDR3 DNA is TGTGCCAGCAGCGCTCGGCCCACAGAATCCACCTACGAGCAGTACTTC. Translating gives CASSARPTESTYEQYF.

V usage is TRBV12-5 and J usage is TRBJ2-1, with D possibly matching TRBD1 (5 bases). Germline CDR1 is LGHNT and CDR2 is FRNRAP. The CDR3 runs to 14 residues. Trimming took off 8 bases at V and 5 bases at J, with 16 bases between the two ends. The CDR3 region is CASSTSKGHNEQFF. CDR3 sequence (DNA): TGTGCTAGTTCCACCAGTAAGGGGCACAATGAGCAGTTCTTC.

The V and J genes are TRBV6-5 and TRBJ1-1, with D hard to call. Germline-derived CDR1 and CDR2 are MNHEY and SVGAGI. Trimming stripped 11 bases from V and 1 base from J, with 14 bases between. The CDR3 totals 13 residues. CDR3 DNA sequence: TGTGCCGTCGGCTACAGAGAGAACACTGAAGCTTTCTTT. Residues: CAVGYRENTEAFF.

CDR3 coding DNA: TGTGCCAGCAGTTTGGAACAGGCGAGCTCCTACGAGCAGTACTTC. Encoded protein: CASSLEQASSYEQYF. This chain links TRBV27 with TRBJ2-7; D is perhaps TRBD1 (5 bases). The CDR3 has 15 amino acids. Trimming took 3 bases from V and 0 from J, leaving 12 bases between them. Germline V gives CDR1 MNHEY, CDR2 SMNVEV (reference sequence).

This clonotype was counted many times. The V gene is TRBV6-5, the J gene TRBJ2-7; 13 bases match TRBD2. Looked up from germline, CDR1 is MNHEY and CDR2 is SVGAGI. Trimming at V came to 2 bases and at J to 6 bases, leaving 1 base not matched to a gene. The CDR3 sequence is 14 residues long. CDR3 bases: TGTGCCAGCAGTTACGGGACTAGCGGGGCCGAGCAGTACTTC. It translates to CASSYGTSGAEQYF.

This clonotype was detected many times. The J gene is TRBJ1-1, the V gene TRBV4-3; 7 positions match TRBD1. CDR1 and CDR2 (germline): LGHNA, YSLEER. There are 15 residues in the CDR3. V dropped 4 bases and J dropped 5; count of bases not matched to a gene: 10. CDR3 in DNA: TGCGCCAGCAGCCCTTTCGACAGGGCGGGGACTGAAGCTTTCTTT. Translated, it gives CASSPFDRAGTEAFF.

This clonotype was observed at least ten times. In nucleotides, the CDR3 is TGCGCCAGCAGCCAAGATCAGCTAGCGGGAGTTTTTTTCTTC. This translates into CASSQDQLAGVFFF. The rearrangement joins TRBV4-1 to TRBJ2-1; 10 nucleotides align to TRBD2. The CDR3 spans 14 residues. The trim removed 0 bases at V and 16 bases at J, leaving 9 bases unmatched. CDR1 MGHRA and CDR2 YSYEKL come from the germline V gene.

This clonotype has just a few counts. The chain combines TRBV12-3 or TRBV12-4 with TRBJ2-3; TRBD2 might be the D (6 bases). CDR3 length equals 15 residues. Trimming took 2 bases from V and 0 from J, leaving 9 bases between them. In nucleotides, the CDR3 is TGTGCCAGCAGTTTATATGGGGGGAGCACAGATACGCAGTATTTT. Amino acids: CASSLYGGSTDTQYF.